Each of the 20 T cell receptor beta chains below was sequenced from the same sample in a study of blood T cell repertoires in COVID-19 (dated by TCRdb to 2020 to 2022). The method was the immunoSEQ multiplex PCR assay. The clones in this table, taken by TCRdb from immuneACCESS, are in-frame only. Not every clone is retained; where verified, under half of the shortfall comes from an unresolved V gene, and the cause of the rest is unknown. Across this sample there are roughly 76,000 clones, with 75% to 85% seen only once. The top ten clonotypes cover roughly a sixth of the sample. The specimen sequenced was peripheral blood. These receptors all come from a human donor in a cohort sampled during active COVID-19.

The chain couples TRBV20-1 to TRBJ2-1; 8 bases are a match to TRBD2. Germline CDR1 reads DFQATT; CDR2 reads SNEGSKA (reference sequence). The CDR3 extends over 14 amino acids. The junction had 5 bases not matched to a gene; V was cut back by 3 bases and J by 4 bases. CDR3 coding DNA: TGCAGTGCTAGTCAGCGGGAGCGTTACAATGAGCAGTTCTTC. As protein: CSASQRERYNEQFF.

J is TRBJ2-5 and V is TRBV29-1; TRBD2 might be the D (6 bases). Trimming shortened V by 2 bases and J by 5 bases, and 6 bases separated the two germline ends. Looked up from germline, CDR1 is SQVTM and CDR2 is ANQGSEA. The CDR3 runs 11 residues. The CDR3 bases are TGCAGCGTTGAAAGCGGGGAGACCCAGTACTTC. This encodes CSVESGETQYF.

V and J are TRBV6-5 and TRBJ2-7; D perhaps matches TRBD1 (6 bases). V lost 5 bases and J lost 5, with 10 bases in between. The CDR3 covers 12 residues. From germline, CDR1 is MNHEY and CDR2 SVGAGI. As DNA, the CDR3 is TGTGCCAGCAGTAAAAACAGGGACGAGCAGTACTTC. Its protein product is CASSKNRDEQYF.

The chain recombines TRBV4-3 with TRBJ2-5; 7 nucleotides agree with TRBD2. Losses at the gene ends were 0 bases for V and 3 bases for J; bases not matched to a gene: 4. The CDR3 is made up of 15 amino acids. Germline CDR1 reads LGHNA; CDR2 reads YSLEER. The CDR3 nucleotides read TGCGCCAGCAGCCAAGACACCGGGAGGAAAGAGACCCAGTACTTC. As protein: CASSQDTGRKETQYF.

The chain uses TRBV1 and TRBJ1-4; the DNA was not used to check the table's D call, TRBD1. TRBV1 is a pseudogene locus. The CDR3 sequence is 17 residues long. CDR3 coding DNA: TGCACCAGCAGCCTCAGGACAGGGGAGGCAACTAATGAAAAACTGTTTTTT. This sequence encodes CTSSLRTGEATNEKLFF.

The chain uses TRBV11-3 and TRBJ2-2, with a possible D match to TRBD2 (7 bases). CDR3 size: 15 residues. The V end was cut by 3 bases, the J end by 3 bases, with 11 bases between. Germline V gives CDR1 SGHNT, CDR2 YENEEA. The DNA for the CDR3 is TGTGCCAGCAGCTTGGGGGGGCGCGACACCGGGGAGCTGTTTTTT. As protein: CASSLGGRDTGELFF.

This clone was seen a few times. CDR3 DNA: TGTGCCAGCAGTGAAAAGGCCCCAGGGAATTCACCCCTCCACTTT. It translates to CASSEKAPGNSPLHF. This chain links TRBV6-1 with TRBJ1-6; a weak D match, TRBD1 (5 bases). V was shortened by 2 bases and J by 7 bases, with 12 bases between the two germline ends. Per the germline V gene, CDR1 is MNHNS and CDR2 is SASEGT. The CDR3 has 15 residues.

This clone is labeled medium-sized (0.01 to 0.1%). This chain links TRBV6-5 with TRBJ1-2; TRBD1 agrees at 8 bases. This CDR3 contains 16 residues. Trimming cost V 2 bases and J 3 bases; bases outside gene matches: 8. Germline-derived CDR1 and CDR2 are MNHEY and SVGAGI. As DNA, the CDR3 is TGTGCCAGCAGTTACGTTACCGGGACAGGTCACTATGGCTACACCTTC. It specifies CASSYVTGTGHYGYTF.

The rearrangement joins TRBV19 to TRBJ2-2; tentative D call: TRBD1 (5 bases). CDR3 length: 13 amino acids. Germline V gene data show CDR1 as LNHDA and CDR2 as SQIVND (reference sequence). V was trimmed by 10 bases and J by 0 bases, leaving 9 bases between them. For the CDR3, the DNA is TGTGCCACCGGACATCCGAACACCGGGGAGCTGTTTTTT. Amino acids: CATGHPNTGELFF.

This clone was counted once. This chain joins TRBV30 and TRBJ2-7, with D perhaps TRBD1 (5 bases). There are 11 residues in the CDR3. V was trimmed by 7 bases and J by 1 base, leaving 8 bases between them. The germline CDR1 and CDR2 sequences are GTSNPN and SVGIG (reference sequence). CDR3 sequence reads: CAFQGSYEQYF. CDR3 sequence (DNA): TGTGCCTTTCAGGGATCCTACGAGCAGTACTTC.

CDR3 in amino acids: CASSQTGASYEQYF. In nucleotides, the CDR3 is TGTGCCAGCTCACAGACAGGGGCCTCCTACGAGCAGTACTTC. This sequence joins TRBV18 and TRBJ2-7, with TRBD1 matching over 8 bases. V was pared by 4 bases and J by 0 bases, with 2 bases of the junction left unmatched. Germline assignment: CDR1 KGHSH and CDR2 LQKENI. The CDR3 length is 14 residues.

The gene calls are TRBV24-1 and TRBJ2-2; 8 bases line up with TRBD1. The CDR3 totals 15 residues. Germline CDR1 reads KGHDR; CDR2 reads SFDVKD. V lost 4 bases, J lost 1 base, and 1 base stayed unmatched. CDR3 in amino acids: CATSDGQGNTGELFF. The CDR3 nucleotides are TGTGCCACCAGTGACGGACAGGGGAACACCGGGGAGCTGTTTTTT.

This chain connects TRBV29-1 to TRBJ2-3; 11 positions match TRBD1. The germline CDR1 and CDR2 sequences are SQVTM and ANQGSEA. CDR3 length: 15 amino acids. Trimming cost V 1 base and J 3 bases; bases outside gene matches: 3. The CDR3 coding sequence is TGCAGCGTTGAAGGGGACAGGGGGGCGACAGATACGCAGTATTTT. It codes for CSVEGDRGATDTQYF.

J is TRBJ2-5 and V is TRBV19; D remains ambiguous. The CDR3 loop spans 13 amino acids. V lost 9 bases and J 5 bases, leaving 16 bases between the germline ends. Per germline, CDR1 LNHDA and CDR2 SQIVND (reference sequence). The CDR3 protein is CASNDGFVETQYF. The CDR3, as DNA: TGTGCCAGCAACGACGGGTTTGTCGAGACCCAGTACTTC. Supplemented by reference TRBV19 and TRBJ2-5, the full variable domain reads DGGITQSPKYLFRKEGQNVTLSCEQNLNHDAMYWYRQDPGQGLRLIYYSQIVNDFQKGDIAEGYSVSREKKESFPLTVTSAQKNPTAFYLCASNDGFVETQYFGPGTRLLVL.

The chain carries TRBV5-1 and TRBJ2-6, with TRBD1 identical over 9 bases. V lost 7 bases, J lost 2 bases, and 7 bases stayed unmatched. The CDR3 runs 16 residues. Germline CDR1 SGHRS, CDR2 YFSETQ. The CDR3 region is CASGWTGETGANVLTF. The CDR3 bases are TGCGCCAGCGGATGGACAGGGGAAACTGGGGCCAACGTCCTGACTTTC. Variable domain in full (rest from reference TRBV5-1 and TRBJ2-6): KAGVTQTPRYLIKTRGQQVTLSCSPISGHRSVSWYQQTPGQGLQFLFEYFSETQRNKGNFPGRFSGRQFSNSRSEMNVSTLELGDSALYLCASGWTGETGANVLTFGAGSRLTVL.

The chain joins TRBV2 to TRBJ1-6, with D unresolved. This CDR3 is built from 13 residues. V was pared by 7 bases and J by 7 bases, with 11 bases between. CDR1 and CDR2 (germline): SNHLY, FYNNEI. This CDR3 is CASKLDLNSPLHF. The CDR3 bases are TGTGCCAGCAAATTAGACTTGAATTCACCCCTCCACTTT.

The rearrangement uses TRBV5-4 and TRBJ2-7; D remains ambiguous. Looked up from germline, CDR1 is SGHNT and CDR2 is YYREEE (reference sequence). The CDR3 loop spans 12 amino acids. Deletions cut 1 base from V and 4 bases from J, with 6 bases between. The CDR3 region has the DNA TGTGCCAGCAGCTTGTTTTCTTACGAGCAGTACTTC. It yields the protein CASSLFSYEQYF. Combining the CDR3 with reference TRBV5-4 and TRBJ2-7 gives the whole variable domain ETGVTQSPTHLIKTRGQQVTLRCSSQSGHNTVSWYQQALGQGPQFIFQYYREEENGRGNFPPRFSGLQFPNYSSELNVNALELDDSALYLCASSLFSYEQYFGPGTRLTVT.

V usage is TRBV2 and J usage is TRBJ2-7, with TRBD1 matching over 7 bases. Germline V CDR1 and CDR2: SNHLY, FYNNEI. The CDR3 is 14 amino acids. Trimming cost V 3 bases and J 3 bases; bases outside gene matches: 5. This CDR3 reads CASSENRGYYEQYF. In DNA form, the CDR3 reads TGTGCCAGCAGTGAGAACAGGGGATACTACGAGCAGTACTTC.

The V call is TRBV3-1 (or the pseudogene TRBV3-2), the J call TRBJ2-3; 9 bases are a match to TRBD2. CDR1 is LGHDT and CDR2 is YNNKEL in the germline V gene (reference sequence). The CDR3 extends over 15 amino acids. V shed 0 bases, J shed 7 bases, and the junction held 5 bases outside the gene matches. The CDR3 nucleotides are TGTGCCAGCAGCCAAGAAGGCGGGAGGGCCTATACGCAGTATTTT. Amino acids: CASSQEGGRAYTQYF.

The chain recombines TRBV30 with TRBJ2-1; possibly TRBD2 for D (5 bases). The CDR3 loop spans 11 amino acids. Germline V gene sequence: CDR1 GTSNPN, CDR2 SVGIG (reference sequence). Trimming removed 5 bases from V and 7 bases from J, with 9 bases in between. The CDR3 is CAWGLRNEQFF. The CDR3 nucleotides read TGTGCCTGGGGACTCAGGAATGAGCAGTTCTTC.